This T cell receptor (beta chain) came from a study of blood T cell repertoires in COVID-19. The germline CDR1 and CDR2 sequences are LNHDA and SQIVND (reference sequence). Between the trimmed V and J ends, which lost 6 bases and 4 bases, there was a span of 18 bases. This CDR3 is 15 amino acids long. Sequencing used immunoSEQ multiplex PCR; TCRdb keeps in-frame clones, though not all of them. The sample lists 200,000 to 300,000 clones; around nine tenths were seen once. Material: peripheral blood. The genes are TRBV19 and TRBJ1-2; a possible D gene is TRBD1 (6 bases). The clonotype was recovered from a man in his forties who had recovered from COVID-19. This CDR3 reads CASRGEDTGFYGYTF. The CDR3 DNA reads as TGTGCCAGTAGAGGCGAAGATACAGGGTTCTATGGCTACACCTTC.